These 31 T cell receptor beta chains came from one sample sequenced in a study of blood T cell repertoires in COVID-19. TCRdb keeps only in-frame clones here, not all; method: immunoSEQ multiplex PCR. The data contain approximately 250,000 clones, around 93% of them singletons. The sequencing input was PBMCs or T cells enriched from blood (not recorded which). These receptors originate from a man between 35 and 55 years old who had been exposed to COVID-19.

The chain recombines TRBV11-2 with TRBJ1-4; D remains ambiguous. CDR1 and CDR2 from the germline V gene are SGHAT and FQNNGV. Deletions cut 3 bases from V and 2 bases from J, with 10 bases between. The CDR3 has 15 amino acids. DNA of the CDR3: TGTGCCAGCAGCTTGAGGTTATCGACTAATGAAAAACTGTTTTTT. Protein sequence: CASSLRLSTNEKLFF.

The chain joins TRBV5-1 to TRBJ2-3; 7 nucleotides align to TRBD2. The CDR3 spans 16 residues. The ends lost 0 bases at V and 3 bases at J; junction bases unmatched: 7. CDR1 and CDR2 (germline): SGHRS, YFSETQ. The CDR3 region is CASSLARTSGTDTQYF. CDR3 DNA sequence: TGCGCCAGCAGCTTGGCCAGGACTAGTGGTACAGATACGCAGTATTTT. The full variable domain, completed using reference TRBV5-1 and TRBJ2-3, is KAGVTQTPRYLIKTRGQQVTLSCSPISGHRSVSWYQQTPGQGLQFLFEYFSETQRNKGNFPGRFSGRQFSNSRSEMNVSTLELGDSALYLCASSLARTSGTDTQYFGPGTRLTVL.

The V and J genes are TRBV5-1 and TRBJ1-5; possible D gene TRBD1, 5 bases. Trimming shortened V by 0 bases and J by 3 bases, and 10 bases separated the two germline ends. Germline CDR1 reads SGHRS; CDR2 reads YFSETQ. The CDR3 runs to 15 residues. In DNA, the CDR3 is TGCGCCAGCAGCTTGGCCGGGGGGAACAATCAGCCCCAGCATTTT. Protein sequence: CASSLAGGNNQPQHF.

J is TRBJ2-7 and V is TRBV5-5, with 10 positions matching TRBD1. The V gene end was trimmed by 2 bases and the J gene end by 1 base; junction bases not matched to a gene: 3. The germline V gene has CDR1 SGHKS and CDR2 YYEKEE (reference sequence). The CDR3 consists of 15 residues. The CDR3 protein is CASSFSDRGSYEQYF. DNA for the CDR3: TGTGCCAGCAGCTTTTCGGACAGGGGGTCCTACGAGCAGTACTTC. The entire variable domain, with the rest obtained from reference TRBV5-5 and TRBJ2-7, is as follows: DAGVTQSPTHLIKTRGQQVTLRCSPISGHKSVSWYQQVLGQGPQFIFQYYEKEERGRGNFPDRFSARQFPNYSSELNVNALLLGDSALYLCASSFSDRGSYEQYFGPGTRLTVT.

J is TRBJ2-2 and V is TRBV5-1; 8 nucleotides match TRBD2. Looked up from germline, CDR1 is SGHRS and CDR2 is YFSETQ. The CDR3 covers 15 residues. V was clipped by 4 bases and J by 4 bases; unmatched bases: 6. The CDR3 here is CASSPGLVGTGELFF. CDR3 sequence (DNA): TGCGCCAGCAGCCCGGGACTAGTGGGCACCGGGGAGCTGTTTTTT.

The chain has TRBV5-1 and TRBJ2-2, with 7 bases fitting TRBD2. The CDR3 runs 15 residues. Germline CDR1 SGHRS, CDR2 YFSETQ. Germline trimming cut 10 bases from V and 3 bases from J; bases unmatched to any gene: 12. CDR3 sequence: CAVKLVGGHTGELFF. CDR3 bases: TGCGCCGTTAAGCTAGTGGGAGGGCACACCGGGGAGCTGTTTTTT. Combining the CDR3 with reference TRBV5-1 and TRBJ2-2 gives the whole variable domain KAGVTQTPRYLIKTRGQQVTLSCSPISGHRSVSWYQQTPGQGLQFLFEYFSETQRNKGNFPGRFSGRQFSNSRSEMNVSTLELGDSALYLCAVKLVGGHTGELFFGEGSRLTVL.

In nucleotides, the CDR3 is TGCACCAGCAGCCAAGATTACCCCGGGGGAGTCCACGAGCAGTACTTC. Its protein product is CTSSQDYPGGVHEQYF. The gene calls are TRBV1 and TRBJ2-7; the table assigns TRBD2, which was not confirmed against the DNA. TRBV1 is listed as a pseudogene. The CDR3 has 16 amino acids.

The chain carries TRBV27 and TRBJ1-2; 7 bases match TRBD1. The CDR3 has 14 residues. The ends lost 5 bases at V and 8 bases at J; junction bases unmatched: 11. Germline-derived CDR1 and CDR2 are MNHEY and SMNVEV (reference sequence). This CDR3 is CASSPLGTEKGYTF. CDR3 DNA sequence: TGTGCCAGCAGTCCTCTCGGGACAGAGAAGGGCTACACCTTC.

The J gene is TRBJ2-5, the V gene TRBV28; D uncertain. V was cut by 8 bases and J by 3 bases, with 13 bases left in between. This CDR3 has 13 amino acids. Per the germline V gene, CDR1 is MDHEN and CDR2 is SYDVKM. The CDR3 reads CASGYSRKETQYF. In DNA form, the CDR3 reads TGTGCCAGCGGCTACAGTCGAAAAGAGACCCAGTACTTC.

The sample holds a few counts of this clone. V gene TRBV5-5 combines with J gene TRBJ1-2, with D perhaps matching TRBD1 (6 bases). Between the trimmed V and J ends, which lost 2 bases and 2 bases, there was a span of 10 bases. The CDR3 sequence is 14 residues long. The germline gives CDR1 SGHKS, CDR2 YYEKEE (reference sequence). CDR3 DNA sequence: TGTGCCAGCAGCTTTTACAGGGCAAACTATGGCTACACCTTC. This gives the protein CASSFYRANYGYTF.

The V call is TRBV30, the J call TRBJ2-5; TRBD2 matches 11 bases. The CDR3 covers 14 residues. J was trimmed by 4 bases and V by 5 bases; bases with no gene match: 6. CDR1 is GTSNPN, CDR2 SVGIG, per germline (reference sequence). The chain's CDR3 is CAWGPGTSGETQYF. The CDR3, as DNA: TGTGCCTGGGGGCCCGGGACTAGCGGAGAGACCCAGTACTTC. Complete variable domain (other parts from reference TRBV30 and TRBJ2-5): SQTIHQWPATLVQPVGSPLSLECTVEGTSNPNLYWYRQAAGRGLQLLFYSVGIGQISSEVPQNLSASRPQDRQFILSSKKLLLSDSGFYLCAWGPGTSGETQYFGPGTRLLVL.

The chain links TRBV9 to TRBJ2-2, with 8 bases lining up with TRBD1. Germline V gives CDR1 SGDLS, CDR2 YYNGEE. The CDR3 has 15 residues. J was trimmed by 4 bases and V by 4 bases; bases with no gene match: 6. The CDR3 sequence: CASSRTGFSTGELFF. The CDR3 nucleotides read TGTGCCAGCAGCCGGACAGGGTTCAGCACCGGGGAGCTGTTTTTT.

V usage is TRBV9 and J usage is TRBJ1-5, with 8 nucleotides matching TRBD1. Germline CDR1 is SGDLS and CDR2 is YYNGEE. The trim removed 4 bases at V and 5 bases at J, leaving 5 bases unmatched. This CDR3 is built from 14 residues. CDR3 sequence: CASSPGQEDQPQHF. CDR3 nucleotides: TGTGCCAGCAGCCCGGGACAGGAGGATCAGCCCCAGCATTTT.

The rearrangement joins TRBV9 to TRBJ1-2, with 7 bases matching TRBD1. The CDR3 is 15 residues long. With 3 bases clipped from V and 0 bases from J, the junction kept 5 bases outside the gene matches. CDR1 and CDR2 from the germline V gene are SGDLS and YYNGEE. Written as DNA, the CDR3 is TGTGCCAGCAGCGCCGGGACAGAAGCTAACTATGGCTACACCTTC. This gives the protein CASSAGTEANYGYTF.

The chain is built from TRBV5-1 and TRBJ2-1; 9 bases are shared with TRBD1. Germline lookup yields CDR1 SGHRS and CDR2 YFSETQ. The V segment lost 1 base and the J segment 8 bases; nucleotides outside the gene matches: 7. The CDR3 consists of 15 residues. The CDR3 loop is CASSLSPGQGYEQFF. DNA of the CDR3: TGCGCCAGCAGCTTGTCGCCGGGACAGGGCTATGAGCAGTTCTTC.

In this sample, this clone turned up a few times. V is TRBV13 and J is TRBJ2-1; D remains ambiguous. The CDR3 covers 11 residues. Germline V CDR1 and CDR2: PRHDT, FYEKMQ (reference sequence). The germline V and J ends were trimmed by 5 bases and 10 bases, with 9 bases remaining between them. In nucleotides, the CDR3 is TGTGCCAGCAGCCGTCGGGTGGAGCAGTTCTTC. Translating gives CASSRRVEQFF.

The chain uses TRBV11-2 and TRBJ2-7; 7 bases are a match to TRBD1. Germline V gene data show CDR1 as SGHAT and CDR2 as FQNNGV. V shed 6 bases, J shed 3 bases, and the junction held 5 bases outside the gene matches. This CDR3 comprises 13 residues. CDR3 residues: CASRSGTDYEQYF. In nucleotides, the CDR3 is TGTGCCAGCAGATCCGGGACAGACTACGAGCAGTACTTC.

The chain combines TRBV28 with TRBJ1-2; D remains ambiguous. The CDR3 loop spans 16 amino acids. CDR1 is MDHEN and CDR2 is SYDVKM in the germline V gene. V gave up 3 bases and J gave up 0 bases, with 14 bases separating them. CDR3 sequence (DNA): TGTGCCAGCAGTTTTTTTTTGGGAGATTCTAACTATGGCTACACCTTC. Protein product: CASSFFLGDSNYGYTF.

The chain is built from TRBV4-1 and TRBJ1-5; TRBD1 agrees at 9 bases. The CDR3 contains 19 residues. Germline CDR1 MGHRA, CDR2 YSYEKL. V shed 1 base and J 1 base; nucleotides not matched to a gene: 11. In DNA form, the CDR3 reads TGCGCCAGCAGCCAAGGGGGGACAGGGATGGTGGGCAGCAATCAGCCCCAGCATTTT. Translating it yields CASSQGGTGMVGSNQPQHF.

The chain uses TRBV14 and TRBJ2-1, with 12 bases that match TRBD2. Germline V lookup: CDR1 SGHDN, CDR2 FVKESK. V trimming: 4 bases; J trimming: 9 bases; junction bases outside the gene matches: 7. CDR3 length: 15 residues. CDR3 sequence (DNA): TGTGCCAGCAGCCCCGTCCCTAGCGGGAGGGCTGAGCAGTTCTTC. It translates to CASSPVPSGRAEQFF.

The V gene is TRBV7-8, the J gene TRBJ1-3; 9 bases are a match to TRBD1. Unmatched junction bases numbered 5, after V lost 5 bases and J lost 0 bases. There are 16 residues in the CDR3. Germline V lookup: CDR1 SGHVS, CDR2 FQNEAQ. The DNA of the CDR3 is TGTGCCAGCAGCAGCTTGGACAGGGGCTCTGGAAACACCATATATTTT. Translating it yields CASSSLDRGSGNTIYF.

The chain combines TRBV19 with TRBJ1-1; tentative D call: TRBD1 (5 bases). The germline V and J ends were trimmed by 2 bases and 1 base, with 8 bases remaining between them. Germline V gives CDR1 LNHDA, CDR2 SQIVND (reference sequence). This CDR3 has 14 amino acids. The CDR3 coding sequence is TGTGCCAGTAGTATACGGGGGGAGAACACTGAAGCTTTCTTT. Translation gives CASSIRGENTEAFF.

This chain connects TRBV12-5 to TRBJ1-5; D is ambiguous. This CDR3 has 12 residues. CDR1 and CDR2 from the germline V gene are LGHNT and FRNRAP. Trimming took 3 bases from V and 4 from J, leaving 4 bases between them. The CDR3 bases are TGTGCTAGTGGTTTCAATAATCAGCCCCAGCATTTT. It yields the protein CASGFNNQPQHF.

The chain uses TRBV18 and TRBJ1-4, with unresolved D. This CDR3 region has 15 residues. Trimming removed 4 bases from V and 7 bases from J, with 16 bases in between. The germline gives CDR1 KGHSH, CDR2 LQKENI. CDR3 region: CASSRPGGWREKLFF. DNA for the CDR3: TGTGCCAGCTCACGGCCGGGAGGGTGGCGTGAAAAACTGTTTTTT. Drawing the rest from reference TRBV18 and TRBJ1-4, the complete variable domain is NAGVMQNPRHLVRRRGQEARLRCSPMKGHSHVYWYRQLPEEGLKFMVYLQKENIIDESGMPKERFSAEFPKEGPSILRIQQVVRGDSAAYFCASSRPGGWREKLFFGSGTQLSVL.

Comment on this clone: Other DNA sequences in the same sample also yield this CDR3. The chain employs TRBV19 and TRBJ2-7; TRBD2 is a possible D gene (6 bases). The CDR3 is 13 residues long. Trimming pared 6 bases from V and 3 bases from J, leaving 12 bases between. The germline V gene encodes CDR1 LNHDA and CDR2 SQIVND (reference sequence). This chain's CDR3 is CASSETRGYEQYF. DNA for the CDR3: TGTGCCAGTAGCGAAACGCGGGGCTACGAGCAGTACTTC.

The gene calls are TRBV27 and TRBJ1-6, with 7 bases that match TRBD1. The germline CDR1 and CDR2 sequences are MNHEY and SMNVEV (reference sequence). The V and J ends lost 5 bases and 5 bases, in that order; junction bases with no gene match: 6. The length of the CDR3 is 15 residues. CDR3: CASSPQGVNNSPLHF. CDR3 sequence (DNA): TGTGCCAGCAGTCCCCAGGGGGTGAATAATTCACCCCTCCACTTT.

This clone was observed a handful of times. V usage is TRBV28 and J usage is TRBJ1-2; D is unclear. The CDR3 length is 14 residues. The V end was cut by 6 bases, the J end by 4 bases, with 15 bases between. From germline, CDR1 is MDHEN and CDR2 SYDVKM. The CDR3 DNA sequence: TGTGCCAGCAGCCCTGCGGGGATAGGCTATGGCTACACCTTC. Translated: CASSPAGIGYGYTF.

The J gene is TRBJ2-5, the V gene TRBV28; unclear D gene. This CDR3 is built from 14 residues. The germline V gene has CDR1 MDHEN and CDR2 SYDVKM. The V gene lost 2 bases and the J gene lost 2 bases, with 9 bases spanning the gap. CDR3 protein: CASSLMERQETQYF. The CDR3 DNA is TGTGCCAGCAGTTTAATGGAGAGACAAGAGACCCAGTACTTC.

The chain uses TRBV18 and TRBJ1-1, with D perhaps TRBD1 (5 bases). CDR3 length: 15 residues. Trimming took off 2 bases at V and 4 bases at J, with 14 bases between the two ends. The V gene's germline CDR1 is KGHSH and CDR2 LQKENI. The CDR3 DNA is TGTGCCAGCTCACCAAGAGCGGGGGATAGCACTGAAGCTTTCTTT. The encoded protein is CASSPRAGDSTEAFF.

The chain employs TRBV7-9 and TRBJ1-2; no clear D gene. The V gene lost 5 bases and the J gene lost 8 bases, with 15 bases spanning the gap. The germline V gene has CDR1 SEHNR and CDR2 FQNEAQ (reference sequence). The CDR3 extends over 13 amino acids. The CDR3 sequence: CASSPRTQGGYTF. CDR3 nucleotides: TGTGCCAGCAGCCCGAGGACTCAAGGAGGCTACACCTTC.

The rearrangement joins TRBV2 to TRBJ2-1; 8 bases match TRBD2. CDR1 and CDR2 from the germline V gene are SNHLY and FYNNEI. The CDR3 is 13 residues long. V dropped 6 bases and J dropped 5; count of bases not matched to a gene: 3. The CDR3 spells CASRNSGDNEQFF. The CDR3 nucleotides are TGTGCCAGCAGAAATAGCGGGGACAATGAGCAGTTCTTC. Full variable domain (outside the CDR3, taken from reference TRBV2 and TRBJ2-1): EPEVTQTPSHQVTQMGQEVILRCVPISNHLYFYWYRQILGQKVEFLVSFYNNEISEKSEIFDDQFSVERPDGSNFTLKIRSTKLEDSAMYFCASRNSGDNEQFFGPGTRLTVL.